This T cell receptor beta chain comes out of a study of T cell responses to AZD1222 COVID-19 vaccine. Whole-study context: Pooled samples include second doses given at about 4 or 12 weeks. Study observations and caveats: Mostly white British, mostly female donors; authors suggested clonal diversity may be underestimated. Every sample of the repertoires postdated the peak T cell response.

Of note for this clone: What it binds is not known.

Germline CDR1 and CDR2: SGHTA and FQGTGA. The V gene lost 5 bases and the J gene lost 8 bases, with 13 bases spanning the gap. CDR3 length: 13 residues. The repertoire was sequenced with immunoSEQ multiplex PCR; TCRdb's copy has only in-frame clones and lacks some. In the table there are roughly 130,000 clones, roughly 87% of which are singletons. This rearrangement joins TRBV7-3 to TRBJ2-4; D may be TRBD1 (6 bases). The starting material was peripheral blood, obtained on day 0 of AZD1222 vaccination. The TCR sequence derives from an adult in good health. CDR3 coding DNA: TGTGCCAGCAGCCCGACAGGAAGTCACATTCAGTACTTC. This gives the protein CASSPTGSHIQYF.